Presented here are 11 T cell receptor beta chains from one specimen sequenced in a study of shared clonotypes between healthy human individuals. Assay used: immunoSEQ multiplex PCR; TCRdb lists only in-frame clones, some missing. The sample includes 850,000 to 1,200,000 clones, around 76% of them seen just once. The source material was memory CD4+ T cells sorted from blood. Subset: CD45RA-negative fraction. The origin of the receptors is a man aged 18 to 30 in good health.

This rearrangement joins TRBV27 to TRBJ2-2, with a possible D match to TRBD1 (6 bases). The V gene's germline CDR1 is MNHEY and CDR2 SMNVEV (reference sequence). The V end was cut by 0 bases, the J end by 4 bases, with 9 bases between. This CDR3 is built from 15 residues. The CDR3 spells CASSLSQGGTGELFF. CDR3 bases: TGTGCCAGCAGTTTATCACAGGGCGGCACCGGGGAGCTGTTTTTT.

This sequence joins TRBV10-3 and TRBJ2-2; TRBD1 matches 8 bases. Germline V CDR1 and CDR2: ENHRY, SYGVKD. CDR3 length equals 14 residues. The V and J ends lost 6 bases and 6 bases, in that order; junction bases with no gene match: 6. The CDR3 DNA sequence: TGTGCCATCAGAGGGACAGGTGTTGCCGGGGAGCTGTTTTTT. Translation gives CAIRGTGVAGELFF.

This rearrangement joins TRBV21-1 to TRBJ2-7; TRBD1, the table's D call, was not compared with the DNA. TRBV21-1 is given as a pseudogene. This CDR3 region has 14 residues. The CDR3 is CASSSPGQGGEQYF. CDR3 DNA: TGTGCCAGCAGCTCACCGGGACAGGGGGGCGAGCAGTACTTC.

Points on this clone: The same CDR3 also results from other DNA sequences found in this sample. The chain uses TRBV11-2 and TRBJ2-1, with a weak D call TRBD2 (6 bases). The CDR3 totals 15 residues. V dropped 0 bases and J dropped 5 bases, with 11 bases sitting between them. The germline CDR1 and CDR2 sequences are SGHAT and FQNNGV. The CDR3 DNA reads TGTGCCAGCAGCTTAGATCTAGGAGGGCACAATGAGCAGTTCTTC. Translation: CASSLDLGGHNEQFF. Full variable domain (outside the CDR3, taken from reference TRBV11-2 and TRBJ2-1): EAGVAQSPRYKIIEKRQSVAFWCNPISGHATLYWYQQILGQGPKLLIQFQNNGVVDDSQLPKDRFSAERLKGVDSTLKIQPAKLEDSAVYLCASSLDLGGHNEQFFGPGTRLTVL.

The rearrangement uses TRBV30 and TRBJ2-7; D is undetermined. The CDR3 spans 11 residues. From germline, CDR1 is GTSNPN and CDR2 SVGIG (reference sequence). V was trimmed by 2 bases and J by 3 bases, leaving 5 bases between them. CDR3 DNA: TGTGCCTGGAGTAAGGTCTACGAGCAGTACTTC. It translates to CAWSKVYEQYF.

This clone was observed a few times. This sequence joins TRBV10-1 and TRBJ1-1, with D possibly TRBD1 on 5 matching bases. Germline V CDR1 and CDR2: WNHNN, SYGVQD (reference sequence). With 6 bases removed from V and 2 bases from J, the gap between germline ends came to 10 bases. The CDR3 runs to 13 residues. The CDR3 region is CASRPRDNTEAFF. The CDR3 nucleotides read TGCGCCAGCAGGCCGCGGGACAACACTGAAGCTTTCTTT.

This clone was picked up a small number of times. This rearrangement joins TRBV2 to TRBJ1-5; D is undetermined. Trimming cost V 8 bases and J 11 bases, with 13 bases left between them. Germline CDR1 SNHLY, CDR2 FYNNEI. This CDR3 spans 11 amino acids. The CDR3: CASARFEAQHF. The CDR3 DNA reads as TGTGCCAGCGCCCGCTTTGAAGCCCAGCATTTT.

The chain uses TRBV4-1 and TRBJ2-5, with 9 bases lining up with TRBD1. The assigned J gene may be wrong: the sequence end matches TRBJ2-7 better. The V gene's germline CDR1 is MGHRA and CDR2 YSYEKL. This CDR3 comprises 15 residues. CDR3 nucleotides: TGCGCCAGCAGCAGGGGACAGGGAGGTCACTACGAGCAGTACTTC. This gives the protein CASSRGQGGHYEQYF.

The CDR3 sequence is CASIGQGMNTEAFF. In DNA, the CDR3 is TGTGCCAGCATCGGACAGGGAATGAACACTGAAGCTTTCTTT. The V gene is TRBV6-1, the J gene TRBJ1-1, with 8 nucleotides matching TRBD1. In germline, CDR1 is MNHNS, CDR2 SASEGT. V gave up 7 bases and J gave up 0 bases; unmatched junction bases: 4. This CDR3 is 14 amino acids long.

This clone was detected a few times. The chain has TRBV5-4 and TRBJ2-2; D call uncertain. The CDR3 runs 12 residues. V lost 4 bases to trimming and J lost 7 bases, with 8 bases between them. Germline loops: CDR1 SGHNT, CDR2 YYREEE (reference sequence). CDR3 in amino acids: CASSVTYGELFF. Written as DNA, the CDR3 is TGTGCCAGCAGCGTAACTTACGGGGAGCTGTTTTTT. The variable domain in full, completed from reference TRBV5-4 and TRBJ2-2, reads ETGVTQSPTHLIKTRGQQVTLRCSSQSGHNTVSWYQQALGQGPQFIFQYYREEENGRGNFPPRFSGLQFPNYSSELNVNALELDDSALYLCASSVTYGELFFGEGSRLTVL.

As concerns this clone: Other DNA sequences within the sample encode an identical CDR3. The chain has TRBV5-1 and TRBJ2-3; the D is unclear. This CDR3 comprises 14 residues. Germline assignment: CDR1 SGHRS and CDR2 YFSETQ. The V end lost 0 bases, the J end lost 6 bases, and 11 bases lay between the germline ends. The CDR3 spells CASSLVGERDTQYF. CDR3 bases: TGCGCCAGCAGCTTGGTAGGTGAGAGGGATACGCAGTATTTT. The full variable domain, with the rest looked up from reference TRBV5-1 and TRBJ2-3, is KAGVTQTPRYLIKTRGQQVTLSCSPISGHRSVSWYQQTPGQGLQFLFEYFSETQRNKGNFPGRFSGRQFSNSRSEMNVSTLELGDSALYLCASSLVGERDTQYFGPGTRLTVL.